This TCR beta chain comes out of a study of cytomegalovirus exposure and HLA in healthy donors. On the study more broadly: Previous work identified roughly 120 million unique TCR beta sequences from 200 million or so T cells.

General observations from the study: According to an earlier analysis, most TCR beta V segments yielded productive rearrangements about 90% or about 30% of the time.

Comments on this clone: Its antigen is unknown.

The CDR3 spans 13 residues. Germline CDR1 reads MNHNS; CDR2 reads SASEGT. 60 Vbeta and 13 Jbeta primers were used in PCR. Sequenced by immunoSEQ multiplex PCR; TCRdb stores in-frame clones only, minus some. The sample records some 120,000 clones, over 65% being singletons. Sequenced: PBMCs. The chain uses TRBV6-1 and TRBJ2-5, with D possibly matching TRBD1 (5 bases). The DNA end is more similar to TRBJ2-7, so the J call may be wrong. This clonotype was sampled from a man aged 35 to 55 in good health and CMV-seropositive. In DNA form, the CDR3 reads TGTGCCAGCAGTTTGGGGCACTCCTACGAGCAGTACTTC. This translates into CASSLGHSYEQYF.